Below are 7 T cell receptor beta chains sequenced from a single sample in a study of shared clonotypes between healthy human individuals. The protocol was immunoSEQ multiplex PCR, while the TCRdb copy is restricted to in-frame clones and leaves out a portion. The data show under 2,500,000 clones, with 90% to 96% seen just once and roughly 0.13% held by the top ten. Sample: naive CD4+ T cells sorted from blood. Subset defined: CD45RA+ positively selected. The receptors come from a young man in good health.

The V call is TRBV5-4, the J call TRBJ2-1; D not certain. With 4 bases removed from V and 5 bases from J, the gap between germline ends came to 10 bases. The CDR3 runs 13 residues. Germline CDR1 reads SGHNT; CDR2 reads YYREEE (reference sequence). CDR3 bases: TGTGCCAGCAGCCGAGACCGGAACAATGAGCAGTTCTTC. Amino acids: CASSRDRNNEQFF.

The rearrangement links TRBV7-9 to TRBJ2-1, with D perhaps matching TRBD1 or TRBD2 (5 bases each). V lost 1 base to trimming and J lost 9 bases, with 10 bases between them. CDR3 length equals 13 residues. The germline V gene has CDR1 SEHNR and CDR2 FQNEAQ (reference sequence). In nucleotides, the CDR3 is TGTGCCAGCAGCTTAGACGCTGGGGGTGAGCAGTTCTTC. This translates into CASSLDAGGEQFF.

This sequence joins TRBV5-6 and TRBJ2-7; D gene ambiguous. V lost 3 bases to trimming and J lost 1 base, with 11 bases between them. This CDR3 region has 14 residues. Germline V gives CDR1 SGHDT, CDR2 YYEEEE. The chain's CDR3 is CASSWGSGSYEQYF. The CDR3 DNA reads as TGTGCCAGCAGCTGGGGTAGTGGGTCCTACGAGCAGTACTTC.

The chain is built from TRBV27 and TRBJ2-7; the match to TRBD1 covers 9 bases. This CDR3 has 15 residues. Germline CDR1 is MNHEY and CDR2 is SMNVEV (reference sequence). Trimming at V came to 5 bases and at J to 2 bases, leaving 7 bases not matched to a gene. The CDR3 region has the DNA TGTGCCAGCAGTCCGGACAGGGGTTTTGCCTACGAGCAGTACTTC. Its translation is CASSPDRGFAYEQYF.

The chain has TRBV6-1 and TRBJ1-1; D is ambiguous. Germline CDR1 reads MNHNS; CDR2 reads SASEGT. Trimming left V 8 bases short and J 4 bases short, with 11 bases between. The CDR3 extends over 12 amino acids. In DNA form, the CDR3 reads TGTGCCAGCGGGGTTGCGCGCACTGAAGCTTTCTTT. This codes for CASGVARTEAFF.

This chain joins TRBV5-4 and TRBJ1-2, with 7 bases identical to TRBD1. V lost 1 base to trimming and J lost 6 bases; unmatched junction nucleotides: 9. There are 15 residues in the CDR3. CDR1 SGHNT and CDR2 YYREEE come from the germline V gene (reference sequence). CDR3: CASSLLGQGGDGYTF. DNA for the CDR3: TGTGCCAGCAGCTTGTTGGGTCAGGGGGGAGATGGCTACACCTTC.

The J gene is TRBJ2-1, the V gene TRBV5-1, with 7 bases matching TRBD2. Germline values: CDR1 SGHRS, CDR2 YFSETQ. Trimming removed 2 bases from V and 8 bases from J; junction bases left unmatched: 13. The CDR3 has 16 amino acids. The DNA of the CDR3 is TGCGCCAGCAGCTTTACCAGCGGGATGGTAGGCGATGAGCAGTTCTTC. Its protein is CASSFTSGMVGDEQFF.